The 16 T cell receptor beta chains below were found in one sample sequenced in a study of neurological immune-mediated disorders. Regarding time point: technical triplicate 1. TCRdb processed the 5' RACE reads anew with MiXCR; each CDR3 protein has one entry. The sample shows some 38,000 distinct CDR3 sequences, 8.5% to 14% of them seen only once. The sample comprised PBMCs. These receptors were taken from a man in his fifties or sixties with HTLV-1-associated myelopathy (HAM/TSP).

This clonotype was counted at least ten times. The chain carries TRBV4-2 and TRBJ2-3; D call uncertain. The CDR3 has 14 residues. Germline CDR1 is LGHNA and CDR2 is YNFKEQ. Trimming cost V 3 bases and J 2 bases, with 9 bases left between them. The CDR3 here is CASSQVSPTDTQYF. DNA for the CDR3: TGTGCCAGCAGCCAGGTCTCCCCCACAGATACGCAGTATTTT.

This clonotype appeared many times. The chain uses TRBV2 and TRBJ1-6, with D possibly TRBD1 on 6 matching bases. This CDR3 comprises 17 residues. In germline, CDR1 is SNHLY, CDR2 FYNNEI. V was shortened by 0 bases and J by 5 bases, with 14 bases between the two germline ends. This chain's CDR3 is CASSEAIGGVHNSPLHF. DNA of the CDR3: TGTGCCAGCAGTGAAGCGATAGGGGGAGTCCATAATTCACCCCTCCACTTT.

This clonotype turned up a few times. The chain combines TRBV6-2 or TRBV6-3 with TRBJ2-3; maybe TRBD2 (5 bases). Germline V gene data show CDR1 as MNHEY and CDR2 as SVGEGT. V was trimmed by 5 bases and J by 3 bases, leaving 15 bases between them. This CDR3 is built from 15 residues. The CDR3 sequence: CASSKRRGRTDTQYF. CDR3 coding DNA: TGTGCCAGCAGTAAGCGTCGAGGGCGAACAGATACGCAGTATTTT.

The CDR3 sequence is CASARGGSYEQYF. The CDR3 bases are TGTGCCAGCGCGCGTGGGGGCTCCTACGAGCAGTACTTC. J is TRBJ2-7 and V is TRBV9; D tentatively reads TRBD1 or TRBD2 (5 bases each). Trimming stripped 7 bases from V and 0 bases from J, with 11 bases between. CDR3 size: 13 residues. Germline V gives CDR1 SGDLS, CDR2 YYNGEE.

The chain is built from TRBV29-1 and TRBJ1-1, with D unclear. The ends were cut back, 6 bases at V and 0 bases at J, with 14 bases in the middle. This CDR3 is 14 amino acids long. Germline V lookup: CDR1 SQVTM, CDR2 ANQGSEA. CDR3 bases: TGCAGCGTGGTCCAGGCAGGCATGAACACTGAAGCTTTCTTT. It yields the protein CSVVQAGMNTEAFF.

This clonotype was seen at least ten times. This chain joins TRBV7-3 and TRBJ1-5; D is perhaps TRBD1 (6 bases). The CDR3 extends over 14 amino acids. V was trimmed by 1 base and J by 3 bases, leaving 7 bases between them. The germline gives CDR1 SGHTA, CDR2 FQGTGA. The CDR3 spells CASSLRTANQPQHF. CDR3 in DNA: TGTGCCAGCAGCTTAAGGACAGCCAATCAGCCCCAGCATTTT.

The table lists this clonotype with many counts. The chain couples TRBV9 to TRBJ2-1, with a possible D match to TRBD1 (5 bases). V was trimmed by 1 base and J by 6 bases, leaving 20 bases between them. The CDR3 length is 17 residues. Germline-derived CDR1 and CDR2 are SGDLS and YYNGEE. As DNA, the CDR3 is TGTGCCAGCAGCGTATGTAATACAGGCCTCGTCGGCAATGAGCAGTTCTTC. It yields the protein CASSVCNTGLVGNEQFF.

This clonotype was observed many times. The rearrangement uses TRBV20-1 and TRBJ1-4; no firm D call. V was clipped by 6 bases and J by 4 bases, with 9 bases between them. Germline CDR1 DFQATT, CDR2 SNEGSKA (reference sequence). This CDR3 spans 12 amino acids. CDR3 bases: TGCAGTGCATCGGACGATAATGAAAAACTGTTTTTT. Translating it yields CSASDDNEKLFF.

This clonotype turned up a few times. The chain recombines TRBV18 with TRBJ1-2, with 8 bases that match TRBD1. The CDR3 covers 17 residues. With V trimmed by 0 bases and J by 4 bases, 10 bases remained unmatched. Germline loops: CDR1 KGHSH, CDR2 LQKENI. The CDR3 protein is CASSPPMPDRGTYGYTF. CDR3 nucleotides: TGTGCCAGCTCACCACCGATGCCAGACAGGGGCACCTATGGCTACACCTTC.

This clonotype was seen many times. The rearrangement uses TRBV5-5 and TRBJ1-4, with 7 bases that match TRBD1. J lost 7 bases, V lost 0 bases, and 9 bases had no gene match. This CDR3 has 16 residues. Germline V gene lookup returns CDR1 SGHKS and CDR2 YYEKEE (reference sequence). CDR3 residues: CASSLGDRVYGEKLFF. Here the CDR3 DNA reads TGTGCCAGCAGCTTGGGAGACAGGGTCTACGGTGAAAAACTGTTTTTT.

A single count supports this clonotype. A junction end diverges from the germline sequence, so it may reflect a read error. The chain links TRBV12-3 or TRBV12-4 to TRBJ2-7, with D perhaps matching TRBD1 (6 bases). The CDR3 runs to 13 residues. CDR3 amino acids: CVSSLGQIYEQYF. CDR3 sequence (DNA): TGTGTCAGCAGTTTAGGACAGATCTACGAGCAGTACTTC.

This clonotype occurred many times. The J gene is TRBJ1-2, the V gene TRBV5-1; D might be TRBD1 (6 bases). The germline CDR1 and CDR2 sequences are SGHRS and YFSETQ. The CDR3 spans 14 residues. Trimming left V 2 bases short and J 3 bases short, with 11 bases between. In nucleotides, the CDR3 is TGCGCCAGCAGCTTACAGGGTGGGGACTATGGCTACACCTTC. Protein: CASSLQGGDYGYTF.

The table lists this clonotype with many counts. The J gene is TRBJ2-1, the V gene TRBV12-3 or TRBV12-4; no firm D call. V lost 7 bases and J lost 5, with 6 bases in between. CDR3 length: 11 residues. The CDR3 reads CASTRNNEQFF. Here the CDR3 DNA reads TGTGCCAGCACCCGAAACAATGAGCAGTTCTTC.

The chain is built from TRBV20-1 and TRBJ2-7; 9 nucleotides line up with TRBD1. The length of the CDR3 is 13 residues. Looked up from germline, CDR1 is DFQATT and CDR2 is SNEGSKA (reference sequence). This CDR3 reads CCVWDREVYEQYF. The CDR3 DNA reads as TGCTGTGTTTGGGACAGGGAGGTCTACGAGCAGTACTTC.

This clonotype was seen many times. The J gene is TRBJ2-1, the V gene TRBV10-3; TRBD2 aligns across 9 bases. The CDR3 totals 13 residues. Losses at the gene ends were 11 bases for V and 3 bases for J; bases not matched to a gene: 5. Germline lookup yields CDR1 ENHRY and CDR2 SYGVKD. This CDR3 is CASQREDYNEQFF. The CDR3 coding sequence is TGTGCCTCCCAGCGGGAGGACTACAATGAGCAGTTCTTC.

This clonotype was seen many times. The chain has TRBV2 and TRBJ2-7; D perhaps matches TRBD1 (5 bases). This CDR3 has 14 amino acids. Germline assignment: CDR1 SNHLY and CDR2 FYNNEI. Trimming removed 8 bases from V and 4 bases from J, with 18 bases in between. The CDR3 loop reads CASSPRQTIYEQYF. The CDR3 nucleotides read TGTGCCAGCTCCCCTCGACAGACAATATACGAGCAGTACTTC.